This T cell receptor (beta chain) was identified in a study of T cell responses to AZD1222 COVID-19 vaccine. The CDR3 has 14 amino acids. CDR1 is LGHDT, CDR2 YNNKEL, per germline (reference sequence). Trimming shortened V by 2 bases and J by 2 bases, and 7 bases separated the two germline ends. The assay was immunoSEQ multiplex PCR, and TCRdb's table has in-frame clones only and misses some. The table lists about 190,000 clones, about 90% of them singletons. For this clone: Its antigen is not known.

Study findings and constraints: Only 5 or 6 individuals given AZD1222 were seropositive at baseline. There were vaccine-associated CD4 TCRs across spike, dominant at 160-218 and 743-854. Sampled repertoires all dated from after the peak T cell response. The donor group comprised mostly white British people and more females; the analysis possibly underestimated clonal diversity.

This receptor was obtained from an adult in good health. The material sequenced was peripheral blood, taken on day 0 of MenACWY control vaccination. V gene TRBV3-1 (or the pseudogene TRBV3-2) combines with J gene TRBJ2-1; D gene ambiguous. CDR3 nucleotide sequence: TGTGCCAGCAGCCAACCTCCTACCTACAATGAGCAGTTCTTC. Its protein product is CASSQPPTYNEQFF.